The sequence of this T cell receptor (beta chain) was determined in a study of identifying expanded T cells in peripheral blood. Libraries were prepared by immunoSEQ multiplex PCR; TCRdb keeps only in-frame clonotypes and omits some of them. The sample has approximately 120,000 clones, about 88% seen once. Findings of the study overall: Variance in clone template counts between approximately two-week samples significantly increased with total template count across all healthy donors. Over approximately two and four weeks, about 17 and 20 clones changed, versus roughly 1.1 between replicates.

The CDR3 contains 14 residues. Trimming took off 0 bases at V and 4 bases at J, with 10 bases between the two ends. Germline assignment: CDR1 SGHNT and CDR2 YYREEE (reference sequence). Collection occurred without any documented infections or immune events in donors. This clone was seen more than once but under ten times. Its target is unknown. This sequence originates from a person aged 18-70 years in good health. The chain combines TRBV5-4 with TRBJ1-2; the D gene is possibly TRBD1 (6 bases). The sample consisted of blood. The DNA of the CDR3 is TGTGCCAGCAGCTTGGATGGCAGGGGCTATGGCTACACCTTC. It is translated as CASSLDGRGYGYTF.